This passage covers 3 T cell receptor beta chains from one sample sequenced in a study of T cell clones after liver transplantation. Sequencing used immunoSEQ multiplex PCR; TCRdb keeps in-frame clones, though not all of them. The sample has about 120,000 clones, 90% seen once; the top ten hold 0.65% to 0.95%. The source material was CD4+ T cells from blood, sampled 12 months after liver transplant. The source is a human patient who received a liver transplant. These T cells may partly come from the graft donor.

The chain recombines TRBV5-1 with TRBJ2-1, with D possibly TRBD2 on 6 matching bases. Germline V lookup: CDR1 SGHRS, CDR2 YFSETQ. V was trimmed by 0 bases and J by 5 bases, leaving 15 bases between them. CDR3 length: 16 residues. The CDR3 is CASSLAGRPGDNEQFF. Here the CDR3 DNA reads TGCGCCAGCAGCTTGGCGGGGAGGCCAGGCGACAATGAGCAGTTCTTC.

The chain carries TRBV5-1 and TRBJ2-7; 8 bases are shared with TRBD1. J gave up 5 bases and V 0 bases, and 4 bases lay outside the gene matches. The V gene's germline CDR1 is SGHRS and CDR2 YFSETQ. The CDR3 contains 14 residues. The CDR3 loop is CASSLDRGIHEQYF. CDR3 bases: TGCGCCAGCAGCTTGGACAGGGGGATCCACGAGCAGTACTTC.

The chain has TRBV5-1 and TRBJ2-6; TRBD1 matches 10 bases. This CDR3 contains 16 residues. Germline loops: CDR1 SGHRS, CDR2 YFSETQ. Losses at the gene ends were 6 bases for V and 2 bases for J; bases not matched to a gene: 5. This CDR3 is CASTGTGDPGANVLTF. The CDR3 DNA reads TGCGCCAGCACAGGGACAGGGGATCCTGGGGCCAACGTCCTGACTTTC.